The 29 T cell receptor beta chains below all came from one sample that was sequenced in a study of T cells in Graves' hyperthyroidism and ophthalmopathy. Amplified TCR beta CDR3 regions derived from RNA transcripts. First-round RT-PCR with HTBI primers amplified the TCR CDR3 region. A single record per CDR3 protein comes from TCRdb applying MiXCR to the multiplex PCR reads. Of 460,000 or so distinct CDR3 sequences in the sample, 13% to 15% are singletons; the top ten hold about a sixth. Sequencing was done on a sample of blood. Receptors were obtained from a woman aged 18 to 35 with Graves' hyperthyroidism.

This clonotype was observed a few times. The chain couples TRBV4-1 to TRBJ2-5; TRBD1 might be the D (6 bases). This CDR3 has 14 amino acids. The ends were cut back, 4 bases at V and 4 bases at J, with 13 bases in the middle. Germline V gives CDR1 MGHRA, CDR2 YSYEKL. CDR3 sequence reads: CASSPQGLLETQYF. DNA of the CDR3: TGCGCCAGCAGCCCTCAGGGGTTGTTAGAGACCCAGTACTTC.

The table lists this clonotype with many counts. V is TRBV7-3 and J is TRBJ2-3; TRBD2 matches at 8 bases. Germline V gene sequence: CDR1 SGHTA, CDR2 FQGTGA. The CDR3 is made up of 16 amino acids. V shed 5 bases, J shed 2 bases, and the junction held 9 bases outside the gene matches. CDR3 bases: TGTGCCAGCAGCACCGTAGCAGCGGGAGTCACAGATACGCAGTATTTT. Its translation is CASSTVAAGVTDTQYF. The full variable domain, with the rest looked up from reference TRBV7-3 and TRBJ2-3, is GAGVSQTPSNKVTEKGKYVELRCDPISGHTALYWYRQSLGQGPEFLIYFQGTGAADDSGLPNDRFFAVRPEGSVSTLKIQRTERGDSAVYLCASSTVAAGVTDTQYFGPGTRLTVL.

This clonotype has a count of ten or more. The CDR3, as DNA: TGTGCCAGCAGTTTAACCACATCAGCTGAAGCTTTCTTT. Translating it yields CASSLTTSAEAFF. The chain recombines TRBV12-3 or TRBV12-4 with TRBJ1-1; D is ambiguous. The CDR3 loop spans 13 amino acids. V gave up 2 bases and J gave up 6 bases, with 10 bases separating them.

The table lists this clonotype with many counts. This chain links TRBV20-1 with TRBJ1-1; D ambiguous. The germline gives CDR1 DFQATT, CDR2 SNEGSKA (reference sequence). The CDR3 contains 15 residues. Trimming pared 1 base from V and 0 bases from J, leaving 12 bases between. As DNA, the CDR3 is TGCAGTGCTAGAGGGACCGGCAGACTGAACACTGAAGCTTTCTTT. Translated: CSARGTGRLNTEAFF.

CDR3 nucleotides: TGTGCCAGTAGTCCCGGGACCTCCCAGGGGGACACTGAAGCTTTCTTT. Protein product: CASSPGTSQGDTEAFF. The chain couples TRBV19 to TRBJ1-1; TRBD1 matches 7 bases. The CDR3 has 16 residues. V lost 5 bases and J lost 3; bases outside the gene matches: 12. Per germline, CDR1 LNHDA and CDR2 SQIVND (reference sequence).

The rearrangement joins TRBV10-3 to TRBJ1-1; D unclear. The CDR3 has 13 amino acids. The V gene's germline CDR1 is ENHRY and CDR2 SYGVKD. Trimming cost V 7 bases and J 4 bases, with 13 bases left between them. This chain's CDR3 is CAIKLTSGTEAFF. Here the CDR3 DNA reads TGTGCCATCAAACTTACATCAGGCACTGAAGCTTTCTTT.

The V and J genes are TRBV12-5 and TRBJ2-5; TRBD2 matches at 13 bases. J was trimmed by 2 bases and V by 4 bases; bases with no gene match: 4. Germline CDR1 reads LGHNT; CDR2 reads FRNRAP. CDR3 length: 16 amino acids. In nucleotides, the CDR3 is TGTGCTAGTGGTTCCGGGACTAGCGGGAATCAAGAGACCCAGTACTTC. As protein: CASGSGTSGNQETQYF.

This clonotype was observed many times. The gene calls are TRBV5-5 and TRBJ2-3, with D hard to call. The germline gives CDR1 SGHKS, CDR2 YYEKEE (reference sequence). The CDR3 contains 15 residues. Between the trimmed V and J ends, which lost 4 bases and 4 bases, there was a span of 16 bases. The CDR3 DNA reads TGTGCCAGCAGCCAAGCTCCCCCCCAATCAGATACGCAGTATTTT. This translates into CASSQAPPQSDTQYF.

A note on this clonotype: A much more abundant neighbour one base away suggests this may be a read error. The chain employs TRBV24-1 and TRBJ2-3; 8 nucleotides agree with TRBD2. CDR3 length equals 15 residues. Germline V gene lookup returns CDR1 KGHDR and CDR2 SFDVKD. Trimming took 2 bases from V and 5 from J; bases not matched to a gene: 5. The CDR3 loop reads CATSDSGLGRDTQYF. CDR3 bases: TGTGCCACCAGTGATTCGGGACTAGGAAGAGATACGCAGTATTTT.

The CDR3 DNA reads TGCAGCGTTCGTGGGAAGAGAACTGAAGCTTTCTTT. Translated: CSVRGKRTEAFF. V is TRBV29-1 and J is TRBJ1-1; D is uncertain. Germline CDR1 and CDR2: SQVTM and ANQGSEA. V gave up 5 bases and J gave up 5 bases, with 12 bases separating them. The length of the CDR3 is 12 residues.

This clonotype was seen a handful of times. This chain connects TRBV11-2 to TRBJ2-1, with 8 bases matching TRBD2. J lost 2 bases, V lost 6 bases, and 6 bases had no gene match. CDR1 and CDR2 from the germline V gene are SGHAT and FQNNGV. CDR3 length: 15 residues. DNA for the CDR3: TGTGCCAGCAGTCCAAGCGGGAGCGCCTACAATGAGCAGTTCTTC. Protein: CASSPSGSAYNEQFF. The entire variable domain, with the rest obtained from reference TRBV11-2 and TRBJ2-1, is as follows: EAGVAQSPRYKIIEKRQSVAFWCNPISGHATLYWYQQILGQGPKLLIQFQNNGVVDDSQLPKDRFSAERLKGVDSTLKIQPAKLEDSAVYLCASSPSGSAYNEQFFGPGTRLTVL.

In the case of this clonotype: One end of the junction is discordant with germline, which a read error may explain. The chain uses TRBV6-1 and TRBJ1-4, with D perhaps TRBD1 (5 bases). From germline, CDR1 is MNHNS and CDR2 SASEGT. CDR3 length: 14 amino acids. The CDR3 DNA reads as TGCGCCAGCAGTGAGCGGGGGGCTAATGAAAAACTGTTTTTT. Its translation: CASSERGANEKLFF.

Concerning this clonotype: This may be a read error: a much more frequent sequence differs by one nucleotide. This chain uses TRBV12-3 or TRBV12-4 with TRBJ1-2; D possibly corresponds to TRBD1 (6 bases). There are 14 residues in the CDR3. The CDR3 DNA is TGTGCCAGCAGTACCCGACAGGCTAACTATGACTACACCTTC. It yields the protein CASSTRQANYDYTF.

This clonotype was found many times. V is TRBV6-1 and J is TRBJ1-1, with D possibly matching TRBD1 (6 bases). CDR1 is MNHNS and CDR2 is SASEGT in the germline V gene. The V gene lost 7 bases and the J gene lost 8 bases, with 11 bases spanning the gap. The CDR3 is 11 residues long. In nucleotides, the CDR3 is TGTGCCAGCAAGGGGGGTCCCGAAGCTTTCTTT. It specifies CASKGGPEAFF.

This clonotype was recorded many times. The chain employs TRBV6-1 and TRBJ1-2; D gene ambiguous. Germline CDR1 reads MNHNS; CDR2 reads SASEGT. This CDR3 has 15 amino acids. With 3 bases removed from V and 4 bases from J, the gap between germline ends came to 15 bases. In nucleotides, the CDR3 is TGTGCCAGCAGTGATGATCTCTATGCAGTCTATGGCTACACCTTC. This translates into CASSDDLYAVYGYTF.

This clonotype was seen a handful of times. The rearrangement uses TRBV19 and TRBJ2-3; D may be TRBD1 (8 bases). Germline CDR1 is LNHDA and CDR2 is SQIVND (reference sequence). Trimming cost V 5 bases and J 1 base, with 16 bases left between them. The CDR3 runs 16 residues. The CDR3 DNA sequence: TGTGCCAGTAGTCCGGAAACAGGGGGGGGCACAGATACGCAGTATTTT. It yields the protein CASSPETGGGTDTQYF.

The rearrangement uses TRBV24-1 and TRBJ2-1; 7 nucleotides agree with TRBD2. Germline CDR1 reads KGHDR; CDR2 reads SFDVKD. J lost 3 bases, V lost 6 bases, and 13 bases had no gene match. This CDR3 has 17 residues. CDR3 loop: CATSRGAGDAFYNEQFF. The CDR3 DNA reads as TGTGCCACCAGTCGCGGCGCGGGAGATGCTTTCTACAATGAGCAGTTCTTC.

The rearrangement links TRBV6-1 to TRBJ2-5; TRBD1 matches 8 bases. Trimming cost V 1 base and J 5 bases; bases outside gene matches: 6. Germline loops: CDR1 MNHNS, CDR2 SASEGT. The CDR3 has 15 residues. The CDR3 spells CASSEEGRGRETQYF. The DNA of the CDR3 is TGTGCCAGCAGTGAAGAGGGCAGGGGGCGTGAGACCCAGTACTTC.

The chain carries TRBV6-2 or TRBV6-3 and TRBJ1-4; 8 bases agree with TRBD1. Germline V gene sequence: CDR1 MNHEY, CDR2 SVGEGT. Trimming took 5 bases from V and 7 from J; bases not matched to a gene: 18. The CDR3 contains 18 residues. CDR3 amino acids: CASSGPPGQVWEGEKLFF. The CDR3 nucleotides are TGTGCCAGCAGTGGACCCCCGGGACAGGTCTGGGAGGGTGAAAAACTGTTTTTT.

This clonotype was detected ten times or more. This chain connects TRBV9 to TRBJ1-6; possibly TRBD1 for D (5 bases). This CDR3 spans 14 amino acids. V was trimmed by 1 base and J by 11 bases, leaving 13 bases between them. CDR1 is SGDLS and CDR2 is YYNGEE in the germline V gene. CDR3 coding DNA: TGTGCCAGCAGCGTATACGAGGGGCTGGCACCCCTCCACTTT. Translated: CASSVYEGLAPLHF.

The J gene is TRBJ1-2, the V gene TRBV30; no clear D gene. The CDR3 covers 12 residues. CDR1 and CDR2 from the germline V gene are GTSNPN and SVGIG (reference sequence). The V and J ends lost 3 bases and 7 bases respectively, with 12 bases between them. The CDR3 sequence: CAWSRDAGGYTF. The CDR3, as DNA: TGTGCCTGGAGCCGAGACGCGGGTGGCTACACCTTC. The full variable domain, its missing parts supplied by reference TRBV30 and TRBJ1-2, is SQTIHQWPATLVQPVGSPLSLECTVEGTSNPNLYWYRQAAGRGLQLLFYSVGIGQISSEVPQNLSASRPQDRQFILSSKKLLLSDSGFYLCAWSRDAGGYTFGSGTRLTVV.

The chain couples TRBV6-1 to TRBJ2-7, with TRBD2 matching over 11 bases. With 2 bases clipped from V and 5 bases from J, the junction kept 2 bases outside the gene matches. Germline CDR1 and CDR2: MNHNS and SASEGT. This CDR3 is built from 14 residues. For the CDR3, the DNA is TGTGCCAGCAGTGAACTACTAGCGGGAGACGAGCAGTACTTC. Translating it yields CASSELLAGDEQYF.

This chain uses TRBV7-8 with TRBJ1-3; tentative D call: TRBD1 (5 bases). Germline V lookup: CDR1 SGHVS, CDR2 FQNEAQ. V was clipped by 0 bases and J by 2 bases, with 11 bases between them. The CDR3 runs to 16 residues. CDR3 bases: TGTGCCAGCAGCTTAGCGCGGGGGAAACCTGGAAACACCATATATTTT. Amino acid sequence: CASSLARGKPGNTIYF. The whole variable domain, filled in from reference TRBV7-8 and TRBJ1-3, reads GAGVSQSPRYKVAKRGQDVALRCDPISGHVSLFWYQQALGQGPEFLTYFQNEAQLDKSGLPSDRFFAERPEGSVSTLKIQRTQQEDSAVYLCASSLARGKPGNTIYFGEGSWLTVV.

This clonotype was seen many times. The gene calls are TRBV7-6 and TRBJ1-1, with 8 nucleotides matching TRBD1. Germline lookup yields CDR1 SGHVS and CDR2 FNYEAQ. The CDR3 contains 16 residues. J gave up 0 bases and V 1 base, and 4 bases lay outside the gene matches. CDR3 bases: TGTGCCAGCAGCTTAGAGGCAGGGGGCATGAACACTGAAGCTTTCTTT. This translates into CASSLEAGGMNTEAFF.

With respect to this clonotype: This sequence may be a read error, since a much larger clone differs from it by one base. The chain has TRBV18 and TRBJ1-5; TRBD1 is a possible D gene (5 bases). There are 14 residues in the CDR3. Germline values: CDR1 KGHSH, CDR2 LQKENI. The ends were cut back, 6 bases at V and 8 bases at J, with 17 bases in the middle. The CDR3 coding sequence is TGTGCCAGCTCCCAAAGACAGCAATACGAGCCCCAGCATTTT. Protein sequence: CASSQRQQYEPQHF.

In this sample, this clonotype turned up many times. The CDR3 nucleotides read TGTGCCAGCAGCTTGTCGGCTCCTTCCTACAATGAGCAGTTCTTC. Amino acids: CASSLSAPSYNEQFF. This chain links TRBV12-3 or TRBV12-4 with TRBJ2-1; D unclear. Trimming removed 6 bases from V and 1 base from J, with 13 bases in between. CDR3 size: 15 residues.

This clonotype was found many times. This rearrangement joins TRBV6-6 to TRBJ2-1, with 10 bases lining up with TRBD2. Germline V gene sequence: CDR1 MNHNY, CDR2 SVGAGI (reference sequence). With V trimmed by 2 bases and J by 4 bases, 5 bases remained unmatched. The CDR3 extends over 16 amino acids. The CDR3 DNA follows: TGTGCCAGCAGTTACCTTCTAGCGGGGGCTTACAATGAGCAGTTCTTC. It specifies CASSYLLAGAYNEQFF.

CDR3 sequence: CASSRTGLGDGYTF. CDR3 nucleotide sequence: TGTGCCAGCAGCAGAACAGGGTTAGGGGATGGCTACACCTTC. The chain is built from TRBV5-4 and TRBJ1-2; tentatively, D is TRBD1 (6 bases). Trimming took 4 bases from V and 6 from J, leaving 16 bases between them. The CDR3 spans 14 residues. CDR1 and CDR2 (germline): SGHNT, YYREEE (reference sequence). Using reference TRBV5-4 and TRBJ1-2 for the parts outside the CDR3, the full variable domain is ETGVTQSPTHLIKTRGQQVTLRCSSQSGHNTVSWYQQALGQGPQFIFQYYREEENGRGNFPPRFSGLQFPNYSSELNVNALELDDSALYLCASSRTGLGDGYTFGSGTRLTVV.

This clonotype was counted only a few times. The chain carries TRBV20-1 and TRBJ2-7; 7 bases line up with TRBD1. The V gene's germline CDR1 is DFQATT and CDR2 SNEGSKA (reference sequence). The CDR3 has 15 residues. Unmatched junction bases numbered 12, after V lost 5 bases and J lost 2 bases. CDR3 loop: CSAEIGTVMTYEQYF. The CDR3 bases are TGCAGTGCTGAGATAGGGACAGTTATGACCTACGAGCAGTACTTC.